This TCR beta chain was profiled in a study of cytomegalovirus exposure and HLA in healthy donors. Study overall: Earlier, 150 million to 200 million T cells were analyzed, and fewer than 120 million unique TCR beta sequences were found among them.

This CDR3 spans 17 amino acids. Deletions cut 1 base from V and 3 bases from J, with 21 bases between. Germline lookup yields CDR1 SQVTM and CDR2 ANQGSEA. Vbeta (60) and Jbeta (13) primers were used in the PCR. Using immunoSEQ multiplex PCR, the repertoire was profiled, and TCRdb retains in-frame clones only, with some absent. Of more than 100,000 clones in the sample, about three quarters were seen once. Remarks on this clone: Its antigen is still unknown.

Study-level findings and limits: TCR beta V- and J-gene trimming, according to a later analysis, was linked to a missense DCLRE1C variant. Most CMV-associated TCR beta chains were later found to appear HLA-restricted.

This sequence joins TRBV29-1 and TRBJ2-5; no reliable D call. This clonotype originated in a woman aged 40 to 55 in good health and CMV-seropositive. What was sequenced was PBMCs. CDR3: CSVEGLFTYSNEETQYF. The CDR3 DNA reads TGCAGCGTTGAAGGTCTGTTCACCTACAGCAATGAAGAGACCCAGTACTTC.